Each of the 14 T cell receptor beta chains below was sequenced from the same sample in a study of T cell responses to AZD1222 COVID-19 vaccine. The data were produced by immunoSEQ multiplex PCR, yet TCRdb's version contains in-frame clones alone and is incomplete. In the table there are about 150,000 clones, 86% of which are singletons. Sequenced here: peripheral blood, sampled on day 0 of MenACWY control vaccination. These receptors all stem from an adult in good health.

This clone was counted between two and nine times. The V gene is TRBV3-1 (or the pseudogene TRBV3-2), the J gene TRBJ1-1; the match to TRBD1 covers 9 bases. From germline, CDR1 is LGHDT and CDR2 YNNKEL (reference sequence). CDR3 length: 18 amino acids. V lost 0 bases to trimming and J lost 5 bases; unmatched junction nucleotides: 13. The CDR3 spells CASSQDYPGQGFSTEAFF. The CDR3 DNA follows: TGTGCCAGCAGCCAAGATTATCCGGGACAGGGCTTCAGTACTGAAGCTTTCTTT.

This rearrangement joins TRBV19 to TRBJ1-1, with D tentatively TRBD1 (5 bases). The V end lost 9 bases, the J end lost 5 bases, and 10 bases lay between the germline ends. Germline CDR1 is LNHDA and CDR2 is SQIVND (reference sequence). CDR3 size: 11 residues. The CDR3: CASNRGTEAFF. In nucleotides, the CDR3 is TGTGCCAGCAATCGGGGGACTGAAGCTTTCTTT. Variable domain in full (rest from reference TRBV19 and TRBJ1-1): DGGITQSPKYLFRKEGQNVTLSCEQNLNHDAMYWYRQDPGQGLRLIYYSQIVNDFQKGDIAEGYSVSREKKESFPLTVTSAQKNPTAFYLCASNRGTEAFFGQGTRLTVV.

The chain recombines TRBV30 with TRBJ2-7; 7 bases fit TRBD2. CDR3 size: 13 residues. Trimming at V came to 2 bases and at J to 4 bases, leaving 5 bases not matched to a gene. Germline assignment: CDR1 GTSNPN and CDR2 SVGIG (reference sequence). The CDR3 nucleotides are TGTGCCTGGAGTCGGGGGGACCTATACGAGCAGTACTTC. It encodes CAWSRGDLYEQYF.

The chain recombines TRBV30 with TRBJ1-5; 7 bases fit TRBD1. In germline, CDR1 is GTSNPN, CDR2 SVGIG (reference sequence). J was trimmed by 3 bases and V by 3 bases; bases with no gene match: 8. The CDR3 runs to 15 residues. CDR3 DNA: TGTGCCTGGAGCATCTCAGGGGGTACCAATCAGCCCCAGCATTTT. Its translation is CAWSISGGTNQPQHF.

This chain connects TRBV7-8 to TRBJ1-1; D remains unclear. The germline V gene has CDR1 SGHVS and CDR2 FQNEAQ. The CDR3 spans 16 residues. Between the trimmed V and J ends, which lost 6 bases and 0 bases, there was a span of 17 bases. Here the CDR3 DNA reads TGTGCCAGCAGTCTTGAACGCCAGGACTTGAACACTGAAGCTTTCTTT. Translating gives CASSLERQDLNTEAFF.

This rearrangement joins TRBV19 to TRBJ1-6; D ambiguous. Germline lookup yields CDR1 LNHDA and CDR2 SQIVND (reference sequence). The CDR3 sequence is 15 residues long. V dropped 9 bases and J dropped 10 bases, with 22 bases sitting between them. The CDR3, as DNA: TGTGCCAGCCATAATCCCGTCTTAAGAACATCACCCCTCCACTTT. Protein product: CASHNPVLRTSPLHF.

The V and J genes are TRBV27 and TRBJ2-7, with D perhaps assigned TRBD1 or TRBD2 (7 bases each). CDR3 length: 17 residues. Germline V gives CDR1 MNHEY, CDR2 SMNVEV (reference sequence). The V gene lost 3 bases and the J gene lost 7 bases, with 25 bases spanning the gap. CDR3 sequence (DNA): TGTGCCAGCAGTTTGGGGCGGGGGACAGCGTATTGGAGGGAGCAGTACGTC. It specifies CASSLGRGTAYWREQYV.

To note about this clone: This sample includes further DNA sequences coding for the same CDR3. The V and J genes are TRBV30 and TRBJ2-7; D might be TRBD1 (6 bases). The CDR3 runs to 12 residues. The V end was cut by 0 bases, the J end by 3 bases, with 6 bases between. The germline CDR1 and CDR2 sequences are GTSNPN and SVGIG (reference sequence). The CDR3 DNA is TGTGCCTGGAGTGTAGGGGGCTACGAGCAGTACTTC. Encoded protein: CAWSVGGYEQYF.

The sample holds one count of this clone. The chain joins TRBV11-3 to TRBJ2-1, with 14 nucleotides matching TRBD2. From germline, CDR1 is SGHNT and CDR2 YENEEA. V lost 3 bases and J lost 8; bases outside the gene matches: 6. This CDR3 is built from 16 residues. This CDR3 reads CASSFAGTSGSYEQFF. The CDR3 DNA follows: TGTGCCAGCAGCTTTGCCGGGACTAGCGGGAGTTATGAGCAGTTCTTC.

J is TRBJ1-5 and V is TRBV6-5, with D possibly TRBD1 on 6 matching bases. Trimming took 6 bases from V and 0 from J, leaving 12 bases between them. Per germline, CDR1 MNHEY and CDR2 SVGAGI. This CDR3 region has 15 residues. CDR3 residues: CASSLGQYSNQPQHF. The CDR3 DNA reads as TGTGCCAGCAGCCTCGGACAGTATAGCAATCAGCCCCAGCATTTT.

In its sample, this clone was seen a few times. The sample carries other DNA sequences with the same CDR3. CDR3 coding DNA: TGTGCCAGCAGTTTAAGGGGAAATGAGCAGTTCTTC. It is translated as CASSLRGNEQFF. The genes are TRBV12-3 or TRBV12-4 and TRBJ2-1, with a possible D match to TRBD1 (5 bases). The CDR3 sequence is 12 residues long. Trimming shortened V by 2 bases and J by 7 bases, and 6 bases separated the two germline ends.

The CDR3 nucleotides read TGTGCCAGCAGCTTGGGACTAACGAATGAGCAGTTCTTC. This codes for CASSLGLTNEQFF. J is TRBJ2-1 and V is TRBV7-8; 7 bases agree with TRBD2. CDR3 length: 13 amino acids. Germline-derived CDR1 and CDR2 are SGHVS and FQNEAQ. The junction had 3 bases not matched to a gene; V was cut back by 3 bases and J by 7 bases. The entire variable domain, with the rest obtained from reference TRBV7-8 and TRBJ2-1, is as follows: GAGVSQSPRYKVAKRGQDVALRCDPISGHVSLFWYQQALGQGPEFLTYFQNEAQLDKSGLPSDRFFAERPEGSVSTLKIQRTQQEDSAVYLCASSLGLTNEQFFGPGTRLTVL.

CDR3 sequence reads: CATSRQGSSPLHF. The DNA for the CDR3 is TGTGCCACCAGCAGACAGGGGAGTTCACCCCTCCACTTT. The chain has TRBV15 and TRBJ1-6, with TRBD1 as a possible D gene (6 bases). The CDR3 consists of 13 residues. Germline-derived CDR1 and CDR2 are LNHNV and YYDKDF (reference sequence). V lost 2 bases to trimming and J lost 9 bases, with 8 bases between them.

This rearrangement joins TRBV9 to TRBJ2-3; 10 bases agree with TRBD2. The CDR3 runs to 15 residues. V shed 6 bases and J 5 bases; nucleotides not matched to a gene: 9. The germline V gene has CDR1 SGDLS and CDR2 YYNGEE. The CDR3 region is CASNPSGSVGDTQYF. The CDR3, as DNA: TGTGCCAGCAACCCTAGCGGGAGTGTGGGAGATACGCAGTATTTT.